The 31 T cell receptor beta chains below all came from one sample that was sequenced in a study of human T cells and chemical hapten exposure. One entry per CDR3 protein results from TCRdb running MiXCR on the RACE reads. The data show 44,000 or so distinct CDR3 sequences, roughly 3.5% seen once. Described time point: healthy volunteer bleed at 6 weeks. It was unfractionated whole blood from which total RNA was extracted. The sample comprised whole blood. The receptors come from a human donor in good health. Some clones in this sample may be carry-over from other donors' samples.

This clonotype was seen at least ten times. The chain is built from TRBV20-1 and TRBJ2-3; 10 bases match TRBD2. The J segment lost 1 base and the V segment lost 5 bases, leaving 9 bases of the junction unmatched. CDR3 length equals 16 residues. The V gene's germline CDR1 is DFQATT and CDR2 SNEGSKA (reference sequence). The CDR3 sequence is CSALSGRSLRTDTQYF. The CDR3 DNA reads TGCAGTGCTCTTAGCGGGAGGTCTTTACGCACAGATACGCAGTATTTT.

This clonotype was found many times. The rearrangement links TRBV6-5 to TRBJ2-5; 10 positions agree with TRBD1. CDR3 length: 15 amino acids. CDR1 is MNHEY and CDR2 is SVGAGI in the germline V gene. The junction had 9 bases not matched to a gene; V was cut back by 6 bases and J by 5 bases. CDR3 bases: TGTGCCAGCAGACCAGACAGGGGGCGTCAGGAGACCCAGTACTTC. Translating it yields CASRPDRGRQETQYF.

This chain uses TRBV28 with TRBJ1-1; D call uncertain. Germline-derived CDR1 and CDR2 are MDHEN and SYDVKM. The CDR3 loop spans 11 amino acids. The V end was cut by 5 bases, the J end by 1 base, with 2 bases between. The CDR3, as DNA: TGTGCCAGCAGTCAGAACACTGAAGCTTTCTTT. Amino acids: CASSQNTEAFF.

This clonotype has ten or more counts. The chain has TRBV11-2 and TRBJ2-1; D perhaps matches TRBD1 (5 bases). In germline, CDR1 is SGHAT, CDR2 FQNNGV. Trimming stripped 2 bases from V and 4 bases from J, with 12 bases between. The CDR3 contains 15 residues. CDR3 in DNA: TGTGCCAGCAGCTTACAGGGTATGAGGTACAATGAGCAGTTCTTC. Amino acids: CASSLQGMRYNEQFF.

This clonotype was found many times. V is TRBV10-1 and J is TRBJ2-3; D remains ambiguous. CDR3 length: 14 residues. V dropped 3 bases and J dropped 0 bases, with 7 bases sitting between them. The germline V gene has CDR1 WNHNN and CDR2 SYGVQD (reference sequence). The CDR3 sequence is CASSDSRSTDTQYF. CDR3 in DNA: TGCGCCAGCAGTGACAGCCGGAGCACAGATACGCAGTATTTT.

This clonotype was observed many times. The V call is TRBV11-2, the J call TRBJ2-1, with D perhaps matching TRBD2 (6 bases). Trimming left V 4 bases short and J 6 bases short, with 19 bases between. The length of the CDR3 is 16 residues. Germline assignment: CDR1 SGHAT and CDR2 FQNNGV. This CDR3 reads CASSSTLFGSGNEQFF. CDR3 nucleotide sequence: TGTGCCAGCAGCTCGACCCTTTTCGGGAGTGGCAATGAGCAGTTCTTC.

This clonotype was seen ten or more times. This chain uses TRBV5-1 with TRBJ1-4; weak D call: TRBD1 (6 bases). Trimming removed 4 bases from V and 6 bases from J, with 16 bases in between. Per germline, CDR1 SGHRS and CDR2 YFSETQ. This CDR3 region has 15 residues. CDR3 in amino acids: CASSETGTSYEKLFF. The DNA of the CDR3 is TGCGCCAGCAGCGAAACCGGGACATCCTATGAAAAACTGTTTTTT.

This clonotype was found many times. The CDR3 nucleotides read TGTGCCAGCAGTTTAAGTATGGGGGAGCTAAGCTACGAGCAGTACTTC. Translating it yields CASSLSMGELSYEQYF. This rearrangement joins TRBV12-3 or TRBV12-4 to TRBJ2-7; D may match TRBD1 or TRBD2 (5 bases each). CDR3 size: 16 residues. Trimming took off 2 bases at V and 3 bases at J, with 17 bases between the two ends.

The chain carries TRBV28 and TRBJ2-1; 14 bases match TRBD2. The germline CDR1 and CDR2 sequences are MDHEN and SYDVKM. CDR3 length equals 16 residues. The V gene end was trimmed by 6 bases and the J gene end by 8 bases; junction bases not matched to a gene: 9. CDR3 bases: TGTGCCAGCAGCCCACCGGGACTAGCGGGAGCGGATGAGCAGTTCTTC. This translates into CASSPPGLAGADEQFF.

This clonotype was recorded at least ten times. The CDR3 loop reads CASSLFPMDRGLFSADQPQHF. DNA of the CDR3: TGTGCCAGCAGTTTATTCCCCATGGACAGGGGGCTTTTTTCTGCGGATCAGCCCCAGCATTTT. This chain links TRBV28 with TRBJ1-5; 11 bases agree with TRBD1. The CDR3 contains 21 residues. Germline V gives CDR1 MDHEN, CDR2 SYDVKM. With V trimmed by 1 base and J by 5 bases, 19 bases remained unmatched.

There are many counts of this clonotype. The CDR3: CASSFRPPGGPNEQFF. CDR3 bases: TGTGCCAGCAGTTTTAGACCCCCTGGGGGGCCCAATGAGCAGTTCTTC. The V gene is TRBV27, the J gene TRBJ2-1; D possibly matches TRBD1 or TRBD2 (6 bases each). V was trimmed by 3 bases and J by 6 bases, leaving 18 bases between them. CDR1 MNHEY and CDR2 SMNVEV come from the germline V gene (reference sequence). The CDR3 contains 16 residues.

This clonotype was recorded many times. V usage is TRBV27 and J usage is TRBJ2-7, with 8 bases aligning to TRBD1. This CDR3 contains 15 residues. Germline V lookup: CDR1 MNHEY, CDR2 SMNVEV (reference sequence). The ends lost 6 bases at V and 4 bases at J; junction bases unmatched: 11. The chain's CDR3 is CASSPGQGISYEQYF. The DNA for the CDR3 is TGTGCCAGCAGCCCCGGACAGGGTATTAGTTACGAGCAGTACTTC.

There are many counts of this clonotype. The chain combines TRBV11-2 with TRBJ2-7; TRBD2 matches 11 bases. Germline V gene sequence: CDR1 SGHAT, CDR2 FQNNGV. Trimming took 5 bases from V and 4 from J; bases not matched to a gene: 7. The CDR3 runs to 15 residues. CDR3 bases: TGTGCCAGCAGCCACGGGACTAGCGGATTTTACGAGCAGTACTTC. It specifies CASSHGTSGFYEQYF.

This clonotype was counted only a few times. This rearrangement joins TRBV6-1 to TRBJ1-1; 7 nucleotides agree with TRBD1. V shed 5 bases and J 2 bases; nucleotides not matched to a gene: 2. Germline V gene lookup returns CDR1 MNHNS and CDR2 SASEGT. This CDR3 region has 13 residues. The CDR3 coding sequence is TGTGCCAGCAGTCGACAGGGTAACACTGAAGCTTTCTTT. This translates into CASSRQGNTEAFF.

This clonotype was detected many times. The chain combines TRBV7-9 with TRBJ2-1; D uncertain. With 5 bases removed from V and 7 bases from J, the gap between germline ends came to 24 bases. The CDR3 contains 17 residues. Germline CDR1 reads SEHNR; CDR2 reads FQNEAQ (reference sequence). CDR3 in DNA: TGTGCCAGCAGCCCCTGGAGCCTCGTATTTGATTGGAATGAGCAGTTCTTC. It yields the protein CASSPWSLVFDWNEQFF.

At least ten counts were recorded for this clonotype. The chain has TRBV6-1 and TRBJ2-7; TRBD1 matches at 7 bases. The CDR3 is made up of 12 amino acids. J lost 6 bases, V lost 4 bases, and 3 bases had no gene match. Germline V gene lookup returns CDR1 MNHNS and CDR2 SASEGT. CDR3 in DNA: TGTGCCAGCAGTGGTCCAGGGGGCGAGCAGTACTTC. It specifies CASSGPGGEQYF.

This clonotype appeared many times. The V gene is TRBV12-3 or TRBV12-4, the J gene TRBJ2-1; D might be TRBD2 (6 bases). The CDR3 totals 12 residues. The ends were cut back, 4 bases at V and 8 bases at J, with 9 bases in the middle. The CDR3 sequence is CASSSPGDEQFF. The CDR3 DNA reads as TGTGCCAGCAGTTCACCGGGGGATGAGCAGTTCTTC.

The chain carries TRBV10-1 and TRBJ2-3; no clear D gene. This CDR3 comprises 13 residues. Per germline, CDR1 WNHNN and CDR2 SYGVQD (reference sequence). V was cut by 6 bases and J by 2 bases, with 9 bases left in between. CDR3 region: CASRDPATDTQYF. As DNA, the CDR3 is TGCGCCAGCAGAGACCCGGCCACAGATACGCAGTATTTT.

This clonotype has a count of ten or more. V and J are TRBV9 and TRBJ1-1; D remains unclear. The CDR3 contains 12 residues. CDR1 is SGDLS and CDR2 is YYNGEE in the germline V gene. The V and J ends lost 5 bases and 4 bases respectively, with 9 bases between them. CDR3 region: CASSLTGTEAFF. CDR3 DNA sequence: TGTGCCAGCAGTCTTACGGGCACTGAAGCTTTCTTT.

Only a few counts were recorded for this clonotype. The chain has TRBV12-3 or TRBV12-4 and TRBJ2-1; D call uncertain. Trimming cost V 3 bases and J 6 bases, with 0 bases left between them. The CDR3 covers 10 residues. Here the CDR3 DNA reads TGTGCCAGCAGTTTCAATGAGCAGTTCTTC. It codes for CASSFNEQFF.

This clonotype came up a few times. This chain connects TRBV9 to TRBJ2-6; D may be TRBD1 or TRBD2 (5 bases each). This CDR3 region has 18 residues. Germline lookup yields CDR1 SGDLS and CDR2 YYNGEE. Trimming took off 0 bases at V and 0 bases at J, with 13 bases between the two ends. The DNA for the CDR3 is TGTGCCAGCAGCGTAGTTTCCGGGACGCTCTCTGGGGCCAACGTCCTGACTTTC. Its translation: CASSVVSGTLSGANVLTF.

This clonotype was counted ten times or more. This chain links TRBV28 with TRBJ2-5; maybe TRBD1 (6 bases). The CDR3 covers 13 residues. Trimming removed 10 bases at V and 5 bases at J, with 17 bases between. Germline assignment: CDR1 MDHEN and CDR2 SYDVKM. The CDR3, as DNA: TGTGCCACTATTCCGGGACATTTGGAGACCCAGTACTTC. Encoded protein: CATIPGHLETQYF.

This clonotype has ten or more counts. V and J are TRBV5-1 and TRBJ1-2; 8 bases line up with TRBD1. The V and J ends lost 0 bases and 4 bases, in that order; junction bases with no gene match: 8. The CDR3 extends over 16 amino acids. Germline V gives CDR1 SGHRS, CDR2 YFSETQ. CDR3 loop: CASSLDTTGGVYGYTF. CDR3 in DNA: TGCGCCAGCAGCTTGGATACAACAGGGGGGGTCTATGGCTACACCTTC.

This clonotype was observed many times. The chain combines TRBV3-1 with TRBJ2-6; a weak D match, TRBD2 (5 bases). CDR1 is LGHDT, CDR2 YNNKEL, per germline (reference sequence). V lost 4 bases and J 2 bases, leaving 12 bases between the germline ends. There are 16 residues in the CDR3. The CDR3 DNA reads TGTGCCAGCAGCCCTCCCCTCGGGACTGGGGCCAACGTCCTGACTTTC. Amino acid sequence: CASSPPLGTGANVLTF.

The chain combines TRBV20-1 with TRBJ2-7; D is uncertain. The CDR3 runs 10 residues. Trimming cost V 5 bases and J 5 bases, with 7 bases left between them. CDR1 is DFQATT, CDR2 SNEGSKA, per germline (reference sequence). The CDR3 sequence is CSAGLNEQYF. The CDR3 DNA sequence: TGCAGTGCTGGCTTAAACGAGCAGTACTTC.

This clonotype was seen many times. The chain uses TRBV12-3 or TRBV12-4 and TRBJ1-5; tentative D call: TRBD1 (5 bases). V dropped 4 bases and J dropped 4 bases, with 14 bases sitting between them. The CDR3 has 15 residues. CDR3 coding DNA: TGTGCCAGCAGTTACGACAGCCTTCGAAATCAGCCCCAGCATTTT. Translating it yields CASSYDSLRNQPQHF.

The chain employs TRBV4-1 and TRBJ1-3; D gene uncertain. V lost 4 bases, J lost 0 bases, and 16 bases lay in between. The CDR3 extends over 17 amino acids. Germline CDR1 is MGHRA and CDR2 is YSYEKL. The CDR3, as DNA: TGCGCCAGCAGCCTCAAGACCGCGGGCCTCTCTGGAAACACCATATATTTT. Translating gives CASSLKTAGLSGNTIYF.

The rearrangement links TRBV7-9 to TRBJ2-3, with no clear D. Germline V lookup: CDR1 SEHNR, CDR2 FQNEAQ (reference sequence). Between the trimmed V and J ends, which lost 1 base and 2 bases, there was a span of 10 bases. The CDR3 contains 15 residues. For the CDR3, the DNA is TGTGCCAGCAGCTTAGGGGCCATAAACACAGATACGCAGTATTTT. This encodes CASSLGAINTDTQYF.

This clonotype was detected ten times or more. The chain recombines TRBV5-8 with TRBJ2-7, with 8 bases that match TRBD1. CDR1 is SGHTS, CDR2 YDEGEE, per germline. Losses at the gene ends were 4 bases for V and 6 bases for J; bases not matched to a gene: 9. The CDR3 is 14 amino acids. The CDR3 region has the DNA TGTGCCAGCAGCCCGGACAGGGCCAGGGCCGAGCAGTACTTC. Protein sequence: CASSPDRARAEQYF.

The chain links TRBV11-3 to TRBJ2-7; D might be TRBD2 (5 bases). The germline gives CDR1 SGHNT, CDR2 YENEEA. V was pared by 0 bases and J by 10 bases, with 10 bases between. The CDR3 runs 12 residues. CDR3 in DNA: TGTGCCAGCAGCTTAGATCGAGGGATACAGTACTTC. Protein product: CASSLDRGIQYF.

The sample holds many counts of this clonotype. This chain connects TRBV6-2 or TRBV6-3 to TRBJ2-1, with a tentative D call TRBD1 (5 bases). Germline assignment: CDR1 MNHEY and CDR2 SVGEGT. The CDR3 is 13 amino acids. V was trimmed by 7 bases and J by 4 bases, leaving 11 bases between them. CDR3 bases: TGTGCCAGCACGCAGGGCGATTACAATGAGCAGTTCTTC. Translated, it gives CASTQGDYNEQFF.